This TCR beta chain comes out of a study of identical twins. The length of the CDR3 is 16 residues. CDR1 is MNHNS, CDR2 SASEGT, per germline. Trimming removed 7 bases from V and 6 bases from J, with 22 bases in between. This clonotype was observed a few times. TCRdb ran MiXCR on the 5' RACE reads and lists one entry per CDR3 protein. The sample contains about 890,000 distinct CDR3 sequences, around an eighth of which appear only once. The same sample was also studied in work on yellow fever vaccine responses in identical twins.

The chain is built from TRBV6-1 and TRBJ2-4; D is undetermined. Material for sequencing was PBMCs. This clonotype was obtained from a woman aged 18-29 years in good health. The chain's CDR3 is CASNERALRLVNIQYF. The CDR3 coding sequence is TGTGCCAGCAACGAGCGTGCCCTACGGTTGGTAAACATTCAGTACTTC.